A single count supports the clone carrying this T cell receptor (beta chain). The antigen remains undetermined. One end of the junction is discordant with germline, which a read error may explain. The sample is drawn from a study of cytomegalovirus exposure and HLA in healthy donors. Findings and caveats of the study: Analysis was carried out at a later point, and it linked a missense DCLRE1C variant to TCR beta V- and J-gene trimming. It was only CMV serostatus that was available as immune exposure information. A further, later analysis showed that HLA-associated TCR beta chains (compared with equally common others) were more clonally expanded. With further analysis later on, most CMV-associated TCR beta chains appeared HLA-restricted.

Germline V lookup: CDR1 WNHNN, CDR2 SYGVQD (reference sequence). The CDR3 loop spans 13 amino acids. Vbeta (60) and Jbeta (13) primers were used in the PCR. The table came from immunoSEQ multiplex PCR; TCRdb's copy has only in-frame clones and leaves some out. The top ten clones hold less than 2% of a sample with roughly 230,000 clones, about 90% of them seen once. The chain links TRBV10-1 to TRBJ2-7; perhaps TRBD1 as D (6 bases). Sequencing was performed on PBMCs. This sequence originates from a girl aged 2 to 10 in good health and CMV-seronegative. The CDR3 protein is CASNESSGQKQYF. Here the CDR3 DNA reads TGCGCCAGCAATGAGTCGTCGGGACAAAAGCAGTACTTC.